The 27 T cell receptor beta chains given below trace back to one sample, sequenced in a study of T cell repertoires in cytomegalovirus infection. These receptors are not linked to any known antigen. A single record per CDR3 protein comes from TCRdb applying MiXCR to the reads. Of some 900,000 distinct CDR3 sequences in the sample, approximately 32% were seen once. This specimen was cultured CD8+ T cells from PBMCs, taken from culture after CMV antigen stimulation. These receptors were taken from a human donor in good health (CMV status not recorded). Some clones in this sample may be carry-over from other donors' samples.

Details on this clonotype: This may come from a read error, since a much larger clone is one base off. V gene TRBV14 combines with J gene TRBJ1-3; tentative D call: TRBD1 (5 bases). V lost 1 base and J 3 bases, leaving 7 bases between the germline ends. This CDR3 spans 14 amino acids. Germline assignment: CDR1 SGHDN and CDR2 FVKESK. The CDR3 sequence: CASSQGGLGNTIYF. For the CDR3, the DNA is TGTGCCAGCAGCCAAGGGGGCCTTGGAAACACCATATATTTT.

The count of this clonotype is one. This chain connects TRBV15 to TRBJ1-4; weak D call: TRBD1 (5 bases). The CDR3 has 12 residues. Deletions cut 6 bases from V and 11 bases from J, with 13 bases between. In germline, CDR1 is LNHNV, CDR2 YYDKDF (reference sequence). In DNA form, the CDR3 reads TGTGCCACCAGTTACGGGGGTTCCAAACTGTTTTTT. Amino acid sequence: CATSYGGSKLFF.

This clonotype has a handful of counts. The rearrangement links TRBV12-3 or TRBV12-4 to TRBJ2-2; a possible D gene is TRBD1 (6 bases). Trimming took 5 bases from V and 1 from J, leaving 20 bases between them. This CDR3 has 18 residues. CDR3 loop: CASSPYTGTPMNTGELFF. CDR3 bases: TGTGCCAGCAGTCCATATACCGGGACACCGATGAACACCGGGGAGCTGTTTTTT.

There are a few counts of this clonotype. This chain links TRBV3-1 with TRBJ1-3; D gene ambiguous. From germline, CDR1 is LGHDT and CDR2 YNNKEL (reference sequence). The CDR3 has 13 amino acids. Trimming pared 4 bases from V and 0 bases from J, leaving 4 bases between. CDR3 loop: CASSPHSGNTIYF. The DNA for the CDR3 is TGTGCCAGCAGCCCGCACTCTGGAAACACCATATATTTT. The full variable domain, with the rest looked up from reference TRBV3-1 and TRBJ1-3, is DTAVSQTPKYLVTQMGNDKSIKCEQNLGHDTMYWYKQDSKKFLKIMFSYNNKELIINETVPNRFSPKSPDKAHLNLHINSLELGDSAVYFCASSPHSGNTIYFGEGSWLTVV.

V usage is TRBV28 and J usage is TRBJ2-2; a possible D gene is TRBD2 (6 bases). The V end was cut by 8 bases, the J end by 4 bases, with 14 bases between. Germline CDR1 and CDR2: MDHEN and SYDVKM. The CDR3 loop spans 14 amino acids. The CDR3 loop is CASSGTSGTGELFF. The CDR3 region has the DNA TGTGCCAGCTCCGGGACTTCGGGCACCGGGGAGCTGTTTTTT.

The J gene is TRBJ2-1, the V gene TRBV19; D uncertain. The CDR3 covers 14 residues. The ends were cut back, 3 bases at V and 5 bases at J, with 11 bases in the middle. Per germline, CDR1 LNHDA and CDR2 SQIVND (reference sequence). CDR3 DNA: TGTGCCAGTAGTATCCTCATGGGTGACAATGAGCAGTTCTTC. Protein: CASSILMGDNEQFF.

This clonotype was detected only a few times. The rearrangement joins TRBV23-1 to TRBJ1-4, with 11 bases identical to TRBD1. TRBV23-1 counts as an open reading frame of uncertain function. The CDR3 contains 21 residues. V lost 3 bases to trimming and J lost 3 bases; unmatched junction nucleotides: 18. CDR3 loop: CASSQRRDRGSYCLANEKLFF. For the CDR3, the DNA is TGCGCCAGCAGTCAGCGAAGGGACAGGGGGAGCTATTGCTTGGCTAATGAAAAACTGTTTTTT.

Regarding this clonotype: A clone one base away is much larger, so this may be a read error. This sequence joins TRBV7-8 and TRBJ2-5, with D possibly matching TRBD2 (5 bases). CDR3 length equals 14 residues. Germline V gene data show CDR1 as SGHVS and CDR2 as FQNEAQ. CDR3: CANSPEAVRETQYF. As DNA, the CDR3 is TGTGCCAACAGCCCCGAAGCGGTCAGAGAGACCCAGTACTTC.

The J gene is TRBJ2-1, the V gene TRBV29-1; possibly TRBD1 for D (5 bases). Looked up from germline, CDR1 is SQVTM and CDR2 is ANQGSEA. This CDR3 is 14 amino acids long. Between the trimmed V and J ends, which lost 7 bases and 1 base, there was a span of 14 bases. This chain's CDR3 is CSENGRGSYNEQFF. The CDR3 DNA is TGCAGCGAGAACGGAAGGGGTTCCTACAATGAGCAGTTCTTC.

The genes are TRBV19 and TRBJ1-2; tentative D call: TRBD1 (5 bases). CDR3 size: 12 residues. Trimming removed 10 bases at V and 7 bases at J, with 16 bases between. The germline gives CDR1 LNHDA, CDR2 SQIVND (reference sequence). The CDR3 region has the DNA TGTGCCACCAGAACCTCAGGGTTTGGCTACACCTTC. The encoded protein is CATRTSGFGYTF.

This chain joins TRBV27 and TRBJ2-7; TRBD2 is a possible D gene (6 bases). CDR1 is MNHEY, CDR2 SMNVEV, per germline (reference sequence). The CDR3 length is 14 residues. The V and J ends lost 2 bases and 0 bases respectively, with 8 bases between them. The CDR3 bases are TGTGCCAGCAGTTTAAGGGGACTCTCCTACGAGCAGTACTTC. Its translation: CASSLRGLSYEQYF.

This clonotype was recorded once. DNA of the CDR3: TGTGCCAGCAGTTTTGACTACCTGGAGACCCAGTACTTC. Protein: CASSFDYLETQYF. The chain joins TRBV27 to TRBJ2-5, with D maybe TRBD2 (5 bases). The germline CDR1 and CDR2 sequences are MNHEY and SMNVEV (reference sequence). The ends were cut back, 3 bases at V and 5 bases at J, with 10 bases in the middle. The CDR3 is made up of 13 amino acids.

The chain couples TRBV6-6 to TRBJ2-1; D is tentatively TRBD1 or TRBD2 (5 bases each). CDR1 MNHNY and CDR2 SVGAGI come from the germline V gene (reference sequence). This CDR3 contains 14 residues. Trimming stripped 6 bases from V and 8 bases from J, with 17 bases between. CDR3 region: CASRTDSGGDEQFF. CDR3 nucleotides: TGTGCCAGCAGGACAGACAGCGGTGGGGATGAGCAGTTCTTC.

This clonotype showed up just a few times. The chain uses TRBV7-9 and TRBJ1-1; 7 positions match TRBD1. Germline CDR1 and CDR2: SEHNR and FQNEAQ (reference sequence). The trim removed 4 bases at V and 0 bases at J, leaving 8 bases unmatched. CDR3 length: 16 residues. The CDR3 here is CASSSRQGPMNTEAFF. The CDR3 nucleotides are TGTGCCAGCAGCTCCCGACAGGGACCAATGAACACTGAAGCTTTCTTT.

The gene calls are TRBV6-2 or TRBV6-3 and TRBJ2-7; possibly TRBD2 for D (6 bases). In germline, CDR1 is MNHEY, CDR2 SVGEGT. Trimming removed 8 bases from V and 4 bases from J, with 15 bases in between. The CDR3 spans 13 residues. CDR3: CASEDPAGYEQYV. CDR3 nucleotide sequence: TGTGCCAGCGAAGACCCGGCGGGGTACGAGCAGTACGTC.

J is TRBJ2-7 and V is TRBV6-6; TRBD1 is a possible D gene (6 bases). The CDR3 has 15 residues. CDR1 is MNHNY and CDR2 is SVGAGI in the germline V gene (reference sequence). V was trimmed by 5 bases and J by 7 bases, leaving 21 bases between them. CDR3 loop: CASSAPGQTKGEQYV. In DNA form, the CDR3 reads TGTGCCAGCAGTGCCCCGGGACAAACCAAAGGGGAGCAGTACGTC.

This clonotype was seen a few times. The rearrangement joins TRBV5-1 to TRBJ2-7; D is perhaps TRBD2 (5 bases). CDR3 size: 15 residues. Germline CDR1 and CDR2: SGHRS and YFSETQ. Trimming cost V 0 bases and J 1 base, with 11 bases left between them. This CDR3 is CASSLEQRSSYEQYF. CDR3 in DNA: TGCGCCAGCAGCTTGGAACAGCGGAGTTCCTACGAGCAGTACTTC.

The chain employs TRBV7-9 and TRBJ2-7; D is unclear. This CDR3 is built from 12 residues. V lost 3 bases and J lost 7, with 10 bases in between. Germline V gene sequence: CDR1 SEHNR, CDR2 FQNEAQ (reference sequence). The CDR3 loop is CASSFRIGEQYV. The CDR3 DNA sequence: TGTGCCAGCAGCTTTAGGATCGGGGAGCAGTACGTC.

This chain joins TRBV10-1 and TRBJ2-5; D uncertain. The CDR3 consists of 12 residues. Trimming cost V 0 bases and J 5 bases, with 4 bases left between them. The germline gives CDR1 WNHNN, CDR2 SYGVQD (reference sequence). The CDR3 here is CASSESWETQYF. In DNA, the CDR3 is TGCGCCAGCAGTGAGTCGTGGGAGACCCAGTACTTC.

The rearrangement joins TRBV9 to TRBJ2-1; no firm D call. Trimming took off 8 bases at V and 4 bases at J, with 13 bases between the two ends. The CDR3 length is 13 residues. Germline-derived CDR1 and CDR2 are SGDLS and YYNGEE. CDR3 DNA: TGTGCCAGTAGTGTCGAGTCGTACAATGAGCAGTTCTTC. Its protein is CASSVESYNEQFF.

V and J are TRBV2 and TRBJ2-3; D unclear. V gave up 8 bases and J gave up 5 bases, with 14 bases separating them. The CDR3 totals 13 residues. Germline lookup yields CDR1 SNHLY and CDR2 FYNNEI. CDR3 amino acids: CASFPTRRDTQYF. CDR3 coding DNA: TGTGCCAGCTTCCCAACTCGGAGAGATACGCAGTATTTT. Full variable domain (remainder filled in from reference TRBV2 and TRBJ2-3): EPEVTQTPSHQVTQMGQEVILRCVPISNHLYFYWYRQILGQKVEFLVSFYNNEISEKSEIFDDQFSVERPDGSNFTLKIRSTKLEDSAMYFCASFPTRRDTQYFGPGTRLTVL.

The J gene is TRBJ2-7, the V gene TRBV7-9; D may be TRBD1 (6 bases). V dropped 6 bases and J dropped 2 bases, with 17 bases sitting between them. This CDR3 contains 15 residues. Germline CDR1 and CDR2: SEHNR and FQNEAQ (reference sequence). Written as DNA, the CDR3 is TGTGCCAGCAGAATCGTCCTGGACAGTACCTACGAGCAGTACGTC. This codes for CASRIVLDSTYEQYV.

This clonotype was recorded many times. The V call is TRBV7-2, the J call TRBJ2-4, with TRBD1 matching over 8 bases. There are 13 residues in the CDR3. V trimming: 2 bases; J trimming: 6 bases; junction bases outside the gene matches: 0. Germline loops: CDR1 SGHTA, CDR2 FQGNSA. CDR3 DNA sequence: TGTGCCAGCAGCTTAACAGGGGGAAACATTCAGTACTTC. Its translation: CASSLTGGNIQYF.

This chain uses TRBV6-2 or TRBV6-3 with TRBJ2-1, with D possibly TRBD2 on 7 matching bases. CDR1 is MNHEY and CDR2 is SVGEGT in the germline V gene. The CDR3 sequence is 11 residues long. The CDR3 DNA reads TGTGCTACGCAGGGGAGGGGTGAGCAGTTCTTC. This translates into CATQGRGEQFF.

This clonotype was observed a few times. The V call is TRBV20-1, the J call TRBJ2-3, with 8 bases that match TRBD1. The V segment lost 6 bases and the J segment 2 bases; nucleotides outside the gene matches: 10. The CDR3 runs 15 residues. CDR1 and CDR2 from the germline V gene are DFQATT and SNEGSKA (reference sequence). In DNA form, the CDR3 reads TGCAGTGCCCCCCGCCCGGACAGGGACACAGATACGCAGTATTTT. Translation: CSAPRPDRDTDTQYF.

Worth noting for this clonotype: A much larger clone lies one base from this, so it may be a read error. The chain recombines TRBV7-8 with TRBJ2-5; the D is unclear. The CDR3 is 15 residues long. The germline CDR1 and CDR2 sequences are SGHVS and FQNEAQ. CDR3 protein: CANSFPDPHQETQYF. CDR3 nucleotides: TGTGCCAACAGCTTTCCAGACCCGCACCAAGAGACCCAGTACTTC. The whole variable domain, filled in from reference TRBV7-8 and TRBJ2-5, reads GAGVSQSPRYKVAKRGQDVALRCDPISGHVSLFWYQQALGQGPEFLTYFQNEAQLDKSGLPSDRFFAERPEGSVSTLKIQRTQQEDSAVYLCANSFPDPHQETQYFGPGTRLLVL.

The sample holds one count of this clonotype. The genes are TRBV6-1 and TRBJ2-1; TRBD1 matches 8 bases. Per germline, CDR1 MNHNS and CDR2 SASEGT. J was trimmed by 9 bases and V by 10 bases; bases with no gene match: 11. The CDR3 spans 13 residues. CDR3 in DNA: TGTGCCACCCTCAGACAGGGGCGGCTTGAGCAGTTCTTC. This translates into CATLRQGRLEQFF.